One and the same sample provided the 24 T cell receptor beta chains below, sequenced in a study of blood T cell repertoires in COVID-19. Only in-frame clones appear in the TCRdb table, and some are missing; sequencing was by immunoSEQ multiplex PCR. The repertoire holds some 250,000 clones, with 80% to 85% as singletons. The sample comprised peripheral blood. These receptors were collected from a man aged 50-60 years with active or convalescent COVID-19.

This clone was counted ten times or more. The genes are TRBV7-8 and TRBJ2-3, with 10 bases fitting TRBD1. V lost 5 bases and J lost 4; bases outside the gene matches: 3. This CDR3 is 14 amino acids long. Germline-derived CDR1 and CDR2 are SGHVS and FQNEAQ. The CDR3 region has the DNA TGTGCCAGCAGCCGGGACAGGGGCCCAGATACGCAGTATTTT. This gives the protein CASSRDRGPDTQYF.

The J gene is TRBJ1-1, the V gene TRBV10-3; D uncertain. The germline gives CDR1 ENHRY, CDR2 SYGVKD. Trimming left V 0 bases short and J 0 bases short, with 8 bases between. CDR3 length equals 15 residues. CDR3 bases: TGTGCCATCAGTGAGTCATTCGGTATGAACACTGAAGCTTTCTTT. This translates into CAISESFGMNTEAFF.

The J gene is TRBJ1-6, the V gene TRBV7-9; 7 nucleotides agree with TRBD1. Germline assignment: CDR1 SEHNR and CDR2 FQNEAQ (reference sequence). This CDR3 is 16 amino acids long. The junction had 6 bases not matched to a gene; V was cut back by 0 bases and J by 7 bases. CDR3: CASSLATGTRNSPLHF. The CDR3 nucleotides are TGTGCCAGCAGCTTAGCGACAGGGACCAGGAATTCACCCCTCCACTTT.

The chain uses TRBV6-1 and TRBJ1-5, with D hard to call. CDR1 MNHNS and CDR2 SASEGT come from the germline V gene. V lost 1 base and J 9 bases, leaving 13 bases between the germline ends. CDR3 length: 14 residues. CDR3 region: CASSEDRGLGPQHF. CDR3 nucleotides: TGTGCCAGCAGTGAAGATCGGGGTCTCGGGCCCCAGCATTTT.

This chain uses TRBV6-6 with TRBJ2-3, with D unresolved. Trimming shortened V by 8 bases and J by 2 bases, and 8 bases separated the two germline ends. The CDR3 totals 12 residues. Germline values: CDR1 MNHNY, CDR2 SVGAGI (reference sequence). Here the CDR3 reads CASGWPTDTQYF. CDR3 DNA sequence: TGTGCCAGCGGTTGGCCCACAGATACGCAGTATTTT.

This chain uses TRBV5-6 with TRBJ2-7; maybe TRBD1 (5 bases). The CDR3 totals 14 residues. V lost 4 bases, J lost 3 bases, and 14 bases lay in between. Germline CDR1 SGHDT, CDR2 YYEEEE. CDR3 DNA sequence: TGTGCCAGCAGCAGTTGGGGCAGATACTACGAGCAGTACTTC. Residues: CASSSWGRYYEQYF.

The chain uses TRBV24-1 and TRBJ1-4; D possibly corresponds to TRBD1 (6 bases). Germline CDR1 and CDR2: KGHDR and SFDVKD. Trimming pared 5 bases from V and 3 bases from J, leaving 12 bases between. The CDR3 is 15 residues long. Here the CDR3 DNA reads TGTGCCACCAGTGGTGGTGGGACACCTAATGAAAAACTGTTTTTT. As protein: CATSGGGTPNEKLFF.

This chain connects TRBV6-2 or TRBV6-3 to TRBJ2-4; D is possibly TRBD2 (5 bases). Trimming cost V 6 bases and J 11 bases, with 17 bases left between them. The CDR3 runs 13 residues. Germline V gene lookup returns CDR1 MNHEY and CDR2 SVGEGT. CDR3 protein: CASSQGLQQVQYF. In DNA, the CDR3 is TGTGCCAGCAGCCAAGGACTCCAACAAGTTCAGTACTTC.

The chain is built from TRBV28 and TRBJ1-1, with 8 bases fitting TRBD1. The CDR3 loop spans 15 amino acids. The germline gives CDR1 MDHEN, CDR2 SYDVKM. Trimming at V came to 4 bases and at J to 2 bases, leaving 6 bases not matched to a gene. The CDR3, as DNA: TGTGCCAGCAGTTCCCCCGGGACAGGAAACACTGAAGCTTTCTTT. Translating it yields CASSSPGTGNTEAFF.

This chain uses TRBV6-5 with TRBJ1-2; no reliable D call. Germline assignment: CDR1 MNHEY and CDR2 SVGAGI. The ends were cut back, 3 bases at V and 13 bases at J, with 18 bases in the middle. The CDR3 consists of 13 residues. CDR3 in DNA: TGTGCCAGCAGTTATAGTGCCGGACTTATTCTCACCTTC. It is translated as CASSYSAGLILTF.

The chain uses TRBV6-5 and TRBJ1-3, with D tentatively TRBD1 (6 bases). Germline CDR1 and CDR2: MNHEY and SVGAGI. V lost 8 bases to trimming and J lost 0 bases, with 14 bases between them. The CDR3 sequence is 15 residues long. CDR3 region: CASGGYRDSGNTIYF. The DNA for the CDR3 is TGTGCCAGCGGGGGTTACAGGGACTCTGGAAACACCATATATTTT.

This clone appeared a single time. This chain uses TRBV11-1 with TRBJ1-2, with a weak D call TRBD1 (5 bases). Germline V gene data show CDR1 as SGHAT and CDR2 as FQDESV (reference sequence). V lost 1 base to trimming and J lost 8 bases, with 14 bases between them. This CDR3 is built from 14 residues. CDR3 nucleotides: TGTGCCAGCAGCTTAGGCGGGGGAGCAAGAGGCTACACCTTC. Amino acids: CASSLGGGARGYTF.

The rearrangement uses TRBV5-6 and TRBJ1-1, with 11 bases aligning to TRBD1. The V gene's germline CDR1 is SGHDT and CDR2 YYEEEE. CDR3 size: 16 residues. The V segment lost 3 bases and the J segment 8 bases; nucleotides outside the gene matches: 12. CDR3 coding DNA: TGTGCCAGCAGCTCCAAAGGACAGGGGGCGCGAACGGAAGCTTTCTTT. Its translation is CASSSKGQGARTEAFF.

V and J are TRBV5-1 and TRBJ2-7, with 11 bases fitting TRBD1. The germline gives CDR1 SGHRS, CDR2 YFSETQ. The CDR3 contains 14 residues. J gave up 7 bases and V 4 bases, and 7 bases lay outside the gene matches. CDR3: CASSLGQGAREQYF. CDR3 nucleotide sequence: TGCGCCAGCAGCCTCGGACAGGGGGCGAGGGAGCAGTACTTC.

CDR3 nucleotides: TGTGCCAGCAGCTTCACACAGGCAGATAGGGGCTATGGCTACACCTTC. It encodes CASSFTQADRGYGYTF. This chain uses TRBV5-6 with TRBJ1-2; D is possibly TRBD1 (5 bases). This CDR3 has 16 residues. The germline V and J ends were trimmed by 2 bases and 4 bases, with 18 bases remaining between them. Per germline, CDR1 SGHDT and CDR2 YYEEEE. The whole variable domain, filled in from reference TRBV5-6 and TRBJ1-2, reads DAGVTQSPTHLIKTRGQQVTLRCSPKSGHDTVSWYQQALGQGPQFIFQYYEEEERQRGNFPDRFSGHQFPNYSSELNVNALLLGDSALYLCASSFTQADRGYGYTFGSGTRLTVV.

In nucleotides, the CDR3 is TGTGCCAGCAGCCCCGGTGGGCGCTACGAGCAGTACTTC. Translated, it gives CASSPGGRYEQYF. The chain couples TRBV9 to TRBJ2-7; no firm D call. This CDR3 is built from 13 residues. The ends were cut back, 4 bases at V and 3 bases at J, with 11 bases in the middle. Germline values: CDR1 SGDLS, CDR2 YYNGEE.

The genes are TRBV7-3 and TRBJ2-3, with 10 bases that match TRBD1. Unmatched junction bases numbered 4, after V lost 4 bases and J lost 0 bases. Per the germline V gene, CDR1 is SGHTA and CDR2 is FQGTGA. CDR3 size: 16 residues. The CDR3, as DNA: TGTGCCAGCAGCTCCCAGGGACAGGGGAGCACAGATACGCAGTATTTT. Protein sequence: CASSSQGQGSTDTQYF.

The gene calls are TRBV3-1 (or the pseudogene TRBV3-2) and TRBJ2-7, with TRBD1 matching over 10 bases. Germline V lookup: CDR1 LGHDT, CDR2 YNNKEL (reference sequence). This CDR3 is built from 14 residues. The trim removed 5 bases at V and 3 bases at J, leaving 4 bases unmatched. The chain's CDR3 is CASSSDRGGYEQYF. CDR3 nucleotides: TGTGCCAGCAGCTCGGACAGGGGGGGCTACGAGCAGTACTTC.

The chain recombines TRBV2 with TRBJ1-1; D perhaps matches TRBD1 (6 bases). V was cut by 0 bases and J by 3 bases, with 14 bases left in between. This CDR3 spans 16 amino acids. Germline V lookup: CDR1 SNHLY, CDR2 FYNNEI. In DNA, the CDR3 is TGTGCCAGCAGTGAAGCGCTTCAGGGGTGGGACACTGAAGCTTTCTTT. Its translation: CASSEALQGWDTEAFF.

Here the CDR3 reads CASSYLPGTSGVTDTQYF. CDR3 sequence (DNA): TGTGCCAGCAGTTACCTTCCTGGGACTAGCGGAGTCACAGATACGCAGTATTTT. V usage is TRBV6-2 or TRBV6-3 and J usage is TRBJ2-3, with 11 bases fitting TRBD2. J was trimmed by 2 bases and V by 2 bases; bases with no gene match: 9. This CDR3 contains 18 residues. Germline loops: CDR1 MNHEY, CDR2 SVGEGT.

The rearrangement links TRBV2 to TRBJ1-4, with D unclear. V lost 3 bases to trimming and J lost 0 bases, with 11 bases between them. The CDR3 is made up of 16 amino acids. The germline V gene encodes CDR1 SNHLY and CDR2 FYNNEI. The CDR3 is CASSEARFTTNEKLFF. CDR3 in DNA: TGTGCCAGCAGTGAGGCCAGATTTACAACTAATGAAAAACTGTTTTTT.

In its sample, this clone was seen a few times. The junction does not match germline at one end; this may be a read error. The rearrangement links TRBV30 to TRBJ1-3, with 7 bases fitting TRBD1. Germline V gives CDR1 GTSNPN, CDR2 SVGIG (reference sequence). The CDR3 runs to 12 residues. CDR3 loop: CAWNKGGVLGHF. The CDR3 DNA sequence: TGTGCCTGGAATAAAGGGGGCGTCCTAGGGCATTTT.

This clone appeared a few times. This sequence joins TRBV3-1 (or the pseudogene TRBV3-2) and TRBJ2-7, with D maybe TRBD2 (6 bases). Germline V gene data show CDR1 as LGHDT and CDR2 as YNNKEL (reference sequence). CDR3 length: 16 amino acids. V dropped 1 base and J dropped 7 bases, with 20 bases sitting between them. This CDR3 reads CASSQGGTRVLGEQYF. The CDR3 DNA is TGTGCCAGCAGCCAAGGCGGGACTCGAGTTTTAGGAGAGCAGTACTTC.

This clone was found once. This chain links TRBV7-2 with TRBJ2-7; 7 positions match TRBD1. This CDR3 spans 14 amino acids. CDR1 is SGHTA, CDR2 FQGNSA, per germline. After removal of 6 bases from V and 3 bases from J, the junction contained 8 bases not matched to a gene. DNA for the CDR3: TGTGCCAGCAGTTCTAACAGGGGAATCTACGAGCAGTACTTC. This translates into CASSSNRGIYEQYF.